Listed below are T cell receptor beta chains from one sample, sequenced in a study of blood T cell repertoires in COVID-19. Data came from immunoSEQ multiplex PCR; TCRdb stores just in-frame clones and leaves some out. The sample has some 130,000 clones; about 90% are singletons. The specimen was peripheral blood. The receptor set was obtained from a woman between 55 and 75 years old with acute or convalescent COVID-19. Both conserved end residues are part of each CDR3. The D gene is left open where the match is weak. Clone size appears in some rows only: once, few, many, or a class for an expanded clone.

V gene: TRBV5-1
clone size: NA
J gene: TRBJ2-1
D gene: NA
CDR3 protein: CASSLGQGQGRNEQFF
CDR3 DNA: TGCGCCAGCAGCTTGGGGCAGGGGCAAGGACGCAATGAGCAGTTCTTC

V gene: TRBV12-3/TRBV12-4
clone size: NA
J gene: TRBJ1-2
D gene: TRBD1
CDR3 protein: CASSRDRSSGYTF
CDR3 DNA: TGTGCCAGCAGTCGGGACAGGTCTTCTGGCTACACCTTC

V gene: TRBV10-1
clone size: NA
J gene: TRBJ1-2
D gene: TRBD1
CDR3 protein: CACWGQSDYGYTF
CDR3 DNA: TGCGCCTGCTGGGGACAGAGTGACTATGGCTACACCTTC

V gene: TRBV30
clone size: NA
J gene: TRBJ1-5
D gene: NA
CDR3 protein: CAWSLLDSNQPQHF
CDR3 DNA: TGTGCCTGGAGCCTTCTAGACAGCAATCAGCCCCAGCATTTT

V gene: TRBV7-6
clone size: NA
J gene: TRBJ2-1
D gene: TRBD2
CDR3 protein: CASSFPSGRSYNEQFF
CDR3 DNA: TGTGCCAGCAGCTTCCCTAGCGGGAGATCTTACAATGAGCAGTTCTTC

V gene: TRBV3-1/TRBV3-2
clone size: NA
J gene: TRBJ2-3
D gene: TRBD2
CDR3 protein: CASSLHGLAGVGDTQYF
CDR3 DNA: TGTGCCAGCAGCCTCCACGGACTAGCGGGAGTTGGAGATACGCAGTATTTT

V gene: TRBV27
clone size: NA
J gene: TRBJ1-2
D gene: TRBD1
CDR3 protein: CASSLSTGTGGGYTF
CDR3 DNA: TGTGCCAGCAGTTTAAGTACCGGGACAGGGGGTGGCTACACCTTC

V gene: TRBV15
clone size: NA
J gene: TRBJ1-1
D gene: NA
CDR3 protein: CATSRDKLMNTEAFF
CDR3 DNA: TGTGCCACCAGCAGAGATAAGCTGATGAACACTGAAGCTTTCTTT

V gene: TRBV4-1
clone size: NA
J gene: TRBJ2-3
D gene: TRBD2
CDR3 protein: CASSPTSGTHTDTQYF
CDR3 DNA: TGCGCCAGCAGCCCCACCAGCGGGACTCACACAGATACGCAGTATTTT

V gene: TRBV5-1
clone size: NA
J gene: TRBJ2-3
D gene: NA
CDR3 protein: CASSQNRGGTDTQYF
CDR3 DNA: TGCGCCAGCAGCCAAAACAGGGGAGGTACAGATACGCAGTATTTT

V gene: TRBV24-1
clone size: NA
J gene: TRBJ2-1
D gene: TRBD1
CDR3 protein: CATSEPRQGAHEQFF
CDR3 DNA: TGTGCCACCAGTGAGCCGCGACAGGGGGCCCATGAGCAGTTCTTC

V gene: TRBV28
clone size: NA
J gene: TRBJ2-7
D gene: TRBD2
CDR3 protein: CASFPLAGGPYEQYF
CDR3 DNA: TGTGCCAGCTTTCCGTTAGCGGGAGGGCCCTACGAGCAGTACTTC

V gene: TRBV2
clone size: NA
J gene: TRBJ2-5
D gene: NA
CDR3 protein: CASSGGPAIDVETQYF
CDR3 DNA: TGTGCCAGCAGTGGGGGCCCGGCGATCGACGTAGAGACCCAGTACTTC

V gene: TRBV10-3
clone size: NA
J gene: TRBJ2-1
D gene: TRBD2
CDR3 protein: CAIGMGLANEQFF
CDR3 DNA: TGTGCCATCGGCATGGGACTAGCGAATGAGCAGTTCTTC

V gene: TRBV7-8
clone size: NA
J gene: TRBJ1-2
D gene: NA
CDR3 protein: CASSPLPGTLGYTF
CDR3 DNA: TGTGCCAGCAGCCCATTACCAGGAACTCTAGGCTACACCTTC

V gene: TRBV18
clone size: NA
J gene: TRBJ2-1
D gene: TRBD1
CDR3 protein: CASSPRFDRGYNEQFF
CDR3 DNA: TGTGCCAGCTCACCACGGTTCGACAGGGGTTATAATGAGCAGTTCTTC

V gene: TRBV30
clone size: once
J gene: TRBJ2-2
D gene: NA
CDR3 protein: CAWSVQGGTTGELFF
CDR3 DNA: TGTGCCTGGAGTGTACAAGGGGGTACCACCGGGGAGCTGTTTTTT

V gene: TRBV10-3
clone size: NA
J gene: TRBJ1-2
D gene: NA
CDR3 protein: CAISESGSTGLEGYTF
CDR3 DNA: TGTGCCATCAGTGAGTCGGGTTCCACAGGGCTTGAAGGCTACACCTTC

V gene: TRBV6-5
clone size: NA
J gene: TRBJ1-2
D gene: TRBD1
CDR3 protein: CASSYTPTGGFYGYTF
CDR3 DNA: TGTGCCAGCAGTTACACCCCGACAGGGGGATTCTATGGCTACACCTTC

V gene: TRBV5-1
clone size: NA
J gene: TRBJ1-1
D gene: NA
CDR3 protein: CASSLGDTGNTEAFF
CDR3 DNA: TGCGCCAGCAGCTTGGGGGACACAGGGAACACTGAAGCTTTCTTT

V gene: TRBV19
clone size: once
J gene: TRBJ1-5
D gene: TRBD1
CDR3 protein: CASREQGDQPQHF
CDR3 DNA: TGTGCCAGTAGAGAACAGGGGGATCAGCCCCAGCATTTT

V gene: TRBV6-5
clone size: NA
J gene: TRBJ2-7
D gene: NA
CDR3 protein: CASRALRSEGEQYF
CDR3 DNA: TGTGCCAGCAGAGCCCTTAGGTCGGAGGGCGAGCAGTACTTC

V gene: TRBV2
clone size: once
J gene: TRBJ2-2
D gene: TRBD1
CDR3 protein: CASSGDRGDTGELFF
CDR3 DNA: TGTGCCAGCAGTGGGGACAGGGGCGACACCGGGGAGCTGTTTTTT

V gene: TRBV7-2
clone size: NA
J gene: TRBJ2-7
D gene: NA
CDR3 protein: CASSLDQDSYYEQYF
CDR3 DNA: TGTGCCAGCAGCTTAGATCAGGACAGCTACTACGAGCAGTACTTC

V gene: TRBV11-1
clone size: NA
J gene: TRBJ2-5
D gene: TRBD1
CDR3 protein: CASSLPGTGQETQYF
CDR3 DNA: TGTGCCAGCAGTCTCCCCGGGACAGGACAAGAGACCCAGTACTTC

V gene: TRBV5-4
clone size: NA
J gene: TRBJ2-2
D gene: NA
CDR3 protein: CASSLGVGSGVTGELFF
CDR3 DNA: TGTGCCAGCAGCTTGGGAGTAGGTAGCGGAGTCACCGGGGAGCTGTTTTTT

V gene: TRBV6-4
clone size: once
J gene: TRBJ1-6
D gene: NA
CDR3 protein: CASSDSTPGSPLHF
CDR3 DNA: TGTGCCAGCAGTGACTCTACCCCAGGTTCACCCCTCCACTTT

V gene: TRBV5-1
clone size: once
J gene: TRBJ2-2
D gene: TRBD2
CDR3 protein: CASSLGLAGATGELFF
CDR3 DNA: TGCGCCAGCAGCCTGGGACTAGCGGGAGCAACCGGGGAGCTGTTTTTT

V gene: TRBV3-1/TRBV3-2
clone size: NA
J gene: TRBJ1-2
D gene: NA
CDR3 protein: CASSHRVNYGYTF
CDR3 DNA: TGTGCCAGCAGCCATCGAGTTAACTATGGCTACACCTTC

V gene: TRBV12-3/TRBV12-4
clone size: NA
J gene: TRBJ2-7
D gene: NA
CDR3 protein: CASSSFYEQYF
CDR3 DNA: TGTGCCAGCAGTTCCTTCTACGAGCAGTACTTC

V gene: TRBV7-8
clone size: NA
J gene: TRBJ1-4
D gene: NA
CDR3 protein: CASSSSPRGEKLFF
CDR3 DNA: TGTGCCAGCAGCTCCAGCCCCAGAGGGGAAAAACTGTTTTTT

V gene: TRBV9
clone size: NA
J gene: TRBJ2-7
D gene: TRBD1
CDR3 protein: CASSVGGTGPYEQYF
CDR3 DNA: TGTGCCAGCAGCGTAGGTGGGACAGGTCCCTACGAGCAGTACTTC

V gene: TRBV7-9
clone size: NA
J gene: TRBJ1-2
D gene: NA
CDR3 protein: CASSLEQGRYTF
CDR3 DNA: TGTGCCAGCAGCTTAGAACAGGGCCGCTACACCTTC

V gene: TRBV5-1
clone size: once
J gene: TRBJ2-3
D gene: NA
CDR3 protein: CASSGGLLTDTQYF
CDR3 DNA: TGCGCCAGCAGCGGGGGACTCCTCACAGATACGCAGTATTTT

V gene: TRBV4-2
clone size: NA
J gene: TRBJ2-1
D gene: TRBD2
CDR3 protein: CASSQFGTSGSTSEQFF
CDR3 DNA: TGTGCCAGCAGCCAATTTGGGACTAGCGGGAGTACTTCTGAGCAGTTCTTC

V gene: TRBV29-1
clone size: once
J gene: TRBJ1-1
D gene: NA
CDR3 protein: CSESHRDTEAFF
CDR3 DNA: TGCAGCGAATCGCACAGGGACACTGAAGCTTTCTTT

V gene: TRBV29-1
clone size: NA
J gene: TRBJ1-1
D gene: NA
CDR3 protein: CSVRDKLNTEAFF
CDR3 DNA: TGCAGCGTGAGGGACAAGTTGAACACTGAAGCTTTCTTT

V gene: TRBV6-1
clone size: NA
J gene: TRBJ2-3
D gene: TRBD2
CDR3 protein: CASSELGGEDTQYF
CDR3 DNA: TGTGCCAGCAGTGAACTCGGGGGGGAAGATACGCAGTATTTT

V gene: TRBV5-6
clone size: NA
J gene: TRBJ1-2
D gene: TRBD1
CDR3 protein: CASSFWGQNYGYTF
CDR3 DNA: TGTGCCAGCAGCTTCTGGGGACAGAACTATGGCTACACCTTC

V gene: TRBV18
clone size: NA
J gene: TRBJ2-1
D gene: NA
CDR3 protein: CASSPPGHLYNEQFF
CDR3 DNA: TGTGCCAGCTCACCCCCCGGACATCTATACAATGAGCAGTTCTTC

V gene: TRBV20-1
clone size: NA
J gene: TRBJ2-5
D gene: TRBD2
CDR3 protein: CSASGLAGGREETQYF
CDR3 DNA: TGCAGTGCTAGTGGACTAGCGGGAGGGCGGGAAGAGACCCAGTACTTC

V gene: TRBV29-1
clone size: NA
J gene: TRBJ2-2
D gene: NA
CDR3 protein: CSVGTQGGELFF
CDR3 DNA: TGCAGCGTAGGGACACAGGGCGGGGAGCTGTTTTTT